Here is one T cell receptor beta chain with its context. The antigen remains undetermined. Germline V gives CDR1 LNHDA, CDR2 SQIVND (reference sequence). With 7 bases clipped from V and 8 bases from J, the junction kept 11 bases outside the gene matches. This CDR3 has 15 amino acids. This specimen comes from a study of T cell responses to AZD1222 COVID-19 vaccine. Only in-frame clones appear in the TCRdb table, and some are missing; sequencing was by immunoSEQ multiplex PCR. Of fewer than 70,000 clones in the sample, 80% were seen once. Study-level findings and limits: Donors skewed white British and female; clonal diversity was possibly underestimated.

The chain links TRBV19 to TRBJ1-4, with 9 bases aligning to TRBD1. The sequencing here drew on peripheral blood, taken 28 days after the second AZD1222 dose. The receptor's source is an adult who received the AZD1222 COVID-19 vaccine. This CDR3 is CASTSPGQGDEKLFF. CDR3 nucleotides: TGTGCCAGTACCTCCCCGGGACAGGGAGACGAAAAACTGTTTTTT.